This T cell receptor beta chain was recorded in a study of T cell changes during pregnancy in multiple sclerosis. The repertoire was sequenced with immunoSEQ multiplex PCR; TCRdb's copy has only in-frame clones and lacks some. The table lists over 45,000 clones, over 75% of them singletons. This clone occurred once. The CDR3 is made up of 15 amino acids. The ends lost 5 bases at V and 7 bases at J; junction bases unmatched: 6. Per germline, CDR1 MNHEY and CDR2 SVGAGI. The chain is built from TRBV6-5 and TRBJ1-4; 11 positions match TRBD1. Source: CD4+ T cells from peripheral blood mononuclear cells, taken in the second trimester of pregnancy. The sequence derives from a female donor with multiple sclerosis, enrolled in a pregnancy study. DNA of the CDR3: TGTGCCAGCAGTAGAGGACAGGGGGCCGGTGAAAAACTGTTTTTT. Translated: CASSRGQGAGEKLFF.